These 11 T cell receptor beta chains were all obtained from the same sample, sequenced in a study of cytomegalovirus exposure and HLA in healthy donors. The repertoire was sequenced with immunoSEQ multiplex PCR; TCRdb's copy has only in-frame clones and lacks some. The sample records 55,000 to 75,000 clones, approximately 93% being singletons. Material for sequencing was PBMCs. These receptors were collected from a man between 18 and 29 years old in good health and CMV-seropositive.

The V and J genes are TRBV19 and TRBJ1-2; D not resolved. The CDR3 extends over 15 amino acids. The germline gives CDR1 LNHDA, CDR2 SQIVND (reference sequence). Between the trimmed V and J ends, which lost 3 bases and 0 bases, there was a span of 11 bases. CDR3 nucleotides: TGTGCCAGTAGTATGTGGCAGCGACCTAACTATGGCTACACCTTC. Its translation: CASSMWQRPNYGYTF.

The chain carries TRBV28 and TRBJ1-3, with D possibly TRBD1 on 5 matching bases. Germline V gene data show CDR1 as MDHEN and CDR2 as SYDVKM. Trimming removed 3 bases from V and 2 bases from J, with 23 bases in between. The CDR3 runs 19 residues. CDR3: CASSFRPGAQGLTGNTIYF. In DNA form, the CDR3 reads TGTGCCAGCAGTTTCCGACCCGGGGCTCAGGGACTAACTGGAAACACCATATATTTT.

The chain uses TRBV27 and TRBJ2-1; D is perhaps TRBD2 (5 bases). In germline, CDR1 is MNHEY, CDR2 SMNVEV (reference sequence). Trimming removed 4 bases at V and 0 bases at J, with 13 bases between. The CDR3 covers 16 residues. The CDR3 nucleotides are TGTGCCAGCAGTTCGTCCGGACTGGTCTCCTACAATGAGCAGTTCTTC. It encodes CASSSSGLVSYNEQFF.

CDR3 nucleotide sequence: TGTGCCAGCAGCCCCCGGGCAGGGGTGAACACTGAAGCTTTCTTT. This codes for CASSPRAGVNTEAFF. The chain uses TRBV5-5 and TRBJ1-1; perhaps TRBD1 as D (6 bases). The germline V gene encodes CDR1 SGHKS and CDR2 YYEKEE (reference sequence). The CDR3 extends over 15 amino acids. V was cut by 4 bases and J by 0 bases, with 13 bases left in between.

The chain carries TRBV13 and TRBJ2-3, with 16 bases that match TRBD2. The V segment lost 3 bases and the J segment 2 bases; nucleotides outside the gene matches: 5. Germline CDR1 and CDR2: PRHDT and FYEKMQ (reference sequence). The length of the CDR3 is 18 residues. This chain's CDR3 is CASSLGLAGGLVTDTQYF. The CDR3 nucleotides are TGTGCCAGCAGCTTGGGACTAGCGGGAGGGCTCGTCACAGATACGCAGTATTTT.

The J gene is TRBJ1-1, the V gene TRBV6-5; 8 bases map to TRBD1. This CDR3 has 13 amino acids. CDR1 is MNHEY, CDR2 SVGAGI, per germline. Trimming cost V 6 bases and J 4 bases; bases outside gene matches: 4. The CDR3 region has the DNA TGTGCCAGCAGCCAGACAGGGGTCACTGAAGCTTTCTTT. It specifies CASSQTGVTEAFF.

The chain carries TRBV7-2 and TRBJ2-7; TRBD1 is a possible D gene (6 bases). Germline loops: CDR1 SGHTA, CDR2 FQGNSA. The CDR3 loop spans 12 amino acids. V lost 1 base and J lost 5, with 6 bases in between. CDR3 sequence (DNA): TGTGCCAGCAGCTTAGGGGGGCACGAGCAGTACTTC. Encoded protein: CASSLGGHEQYF.

The V call is TRBV19, the J call TRBJ1-5, with a weak D call TRBD1 (5 bases). V was pared by 6 bases and J by 5 bases, with 14 bases between. The germline CDR1 and CDR2 sequences are LNHDA and SQIVND (reference sequence). The CDR3 is 14 residues long. The CDR3 reads CASRGGSADQPQHF. In DNA form, the CDR3 reads TGTGCCAGTAGGGGGGGTTCTGCTGATCAGCCCCAGCATTTT.

This chain uses TRBV6-4 with TRBJ2-7; weak D call: TRBD1 (6 bases). V shed 0 bases and J shed 3 bases, with 9 bases lying between them. This CDR3 spans 14 amino acids. The germline CDR1 and CDR2 sequences are MRHNA and SNTAGT. The CDR3 bases are TGTGCCAGCAGTGACTCGAGGACAGACTACGAGCAGTACTTC. It yields the protein CASSDSRTDYEQYF.

The chain uses TRBV28 and TRBJ2-7; 9 bases align to TRBD2. Germline V gene sequence: CDR1 MDHEN, CDR2 SYDVKM. After removal of 5 bases from V and 3 bases from J, the junction contained 14 bases not matched to a gene. The CDR3 totals 17 residues. The CDR3 sequence: CASSATDGASGNYEQYF. The DNA for the CDR3 is TGTGCCAGCAGTGCTACCGATGGGGCTAGCGGGAACTACGAGCAGTACTTC.

The chain employs TRBV11-3 and TRBJ2-5; the D gene is possibly TRBD2 (6 bases). The V gene's germline CDR1 is SGHNT and CDR2 YENEEA. Deletions cut 5 bases from V and 2 bases from J, with 15 bases between. This CDR3 has 15 amino acids. The CDR3 protein is CASSPPLGTQETQYF. In nucleotides, the CDR3 is TGTGCCAGCAGCCCACCACTAGGGACTCAAGAGACCCAGTACTTC.